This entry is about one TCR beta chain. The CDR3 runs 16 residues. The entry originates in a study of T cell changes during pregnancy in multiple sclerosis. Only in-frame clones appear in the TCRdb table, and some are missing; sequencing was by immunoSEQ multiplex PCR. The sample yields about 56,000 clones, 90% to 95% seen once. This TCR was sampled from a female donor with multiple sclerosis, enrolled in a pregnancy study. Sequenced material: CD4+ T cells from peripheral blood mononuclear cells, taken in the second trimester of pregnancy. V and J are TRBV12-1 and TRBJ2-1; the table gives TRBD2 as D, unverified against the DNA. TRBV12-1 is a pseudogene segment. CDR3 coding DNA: TGTGCCAGCAGCTTTGGTCTAGCGGGCGAAAACAATGAGCAGTTCTTC. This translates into CASSFGLAGENNEQFF.